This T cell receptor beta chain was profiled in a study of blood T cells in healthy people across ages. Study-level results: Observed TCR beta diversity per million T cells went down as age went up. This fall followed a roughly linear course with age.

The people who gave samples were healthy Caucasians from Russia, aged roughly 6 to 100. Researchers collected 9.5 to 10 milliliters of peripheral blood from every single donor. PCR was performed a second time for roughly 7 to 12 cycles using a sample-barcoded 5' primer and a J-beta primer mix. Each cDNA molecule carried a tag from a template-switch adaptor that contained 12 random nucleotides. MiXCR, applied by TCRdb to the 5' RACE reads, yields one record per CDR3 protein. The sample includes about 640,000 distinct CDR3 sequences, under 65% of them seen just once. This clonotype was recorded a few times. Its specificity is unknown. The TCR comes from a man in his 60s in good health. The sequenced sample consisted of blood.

The CDR3 DNA is TGTGCCAGCAGCACCCCAGCCGTCCTGACTTTC. Encoded protein: CASSTPAVLTF. This chain uses TRBV9 with TRBJ2-6; D gene ambiguous. The CDR3 loop spans 11 amino acids. Germline CDR1 reads SGDLS; CDR2 reads YYNGEE. V was trimmed by 4 bases and J by 12 bases, leaving 8 bases between them.